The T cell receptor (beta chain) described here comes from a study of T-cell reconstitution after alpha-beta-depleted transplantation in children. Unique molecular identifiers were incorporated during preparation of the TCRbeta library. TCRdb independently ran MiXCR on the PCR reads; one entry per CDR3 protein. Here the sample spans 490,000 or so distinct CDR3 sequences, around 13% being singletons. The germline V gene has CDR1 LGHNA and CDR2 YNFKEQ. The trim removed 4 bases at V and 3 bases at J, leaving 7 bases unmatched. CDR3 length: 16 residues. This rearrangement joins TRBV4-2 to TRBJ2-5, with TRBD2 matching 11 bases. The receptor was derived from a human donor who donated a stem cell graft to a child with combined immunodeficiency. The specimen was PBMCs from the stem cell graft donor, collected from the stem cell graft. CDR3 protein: CASSRHPTSGKETQYF. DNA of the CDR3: TGTGCCAGCAGCCGCCATCCGACTAGCGGGAAAGAGACCCAGTACTTC.